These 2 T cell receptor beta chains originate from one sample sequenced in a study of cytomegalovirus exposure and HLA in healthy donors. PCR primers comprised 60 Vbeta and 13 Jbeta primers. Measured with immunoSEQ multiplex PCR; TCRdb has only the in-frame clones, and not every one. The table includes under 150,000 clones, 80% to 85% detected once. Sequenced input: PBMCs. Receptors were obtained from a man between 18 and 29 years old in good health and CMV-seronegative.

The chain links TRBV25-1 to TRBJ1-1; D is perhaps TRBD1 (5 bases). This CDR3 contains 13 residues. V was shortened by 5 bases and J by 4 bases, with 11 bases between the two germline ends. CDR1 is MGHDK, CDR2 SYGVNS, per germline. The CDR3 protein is CASSTQGSTEAFF. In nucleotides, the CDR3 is TGTGCCAGCAGTACCCAGGGTAGCACTGAAGCTTTCTTT.

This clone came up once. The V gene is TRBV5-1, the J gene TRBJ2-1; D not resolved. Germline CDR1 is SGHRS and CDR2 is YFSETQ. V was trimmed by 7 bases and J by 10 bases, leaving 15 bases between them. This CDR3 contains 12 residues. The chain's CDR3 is CASARQGQEQFF. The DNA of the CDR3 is TGCGCCAGCGCGCGACAAGGCCAAGAGCAGTTCTTC.